The clone carrying this T cell receptor (beta chain) was seen at least ten times. Its target is not known. Alpha and beta constant-region primers primed reverse transcription of approximately 460 ng RNA. Using multiplexing indices, alpha and beta chain libraries were generated apart by chain-specific third strand synthesis. TCRdb re-called the 5' RACE reads with MiXCR, one entry per CDR3 protein. Among 5,500 or so distinct CDR3 sequences listed, approximately 8.2% were seen once. Antiretroviral therapy had run roughly three months, about 14 weeks, before follow-up blood collection. No cell fractionation was done, so the repertoire covers all unsorted peripheral blood T cells. An approximately 2.6 ml peripheral blood sample was taken for RNA. The data originate from a study of HIV-infected patients and healthy controls. CDR1 and CDR2 from the germline V gene are LNHDA and SQIVND (reference sequence). The CDR3 loop spans 14 amino acids. The V and J ends lost 5 bases and 1 base, in that order; junction bases with no gene match: 2.

Study-wide results and caveats: In HIV-infected patients, the apparent post-therapy Gini index recovery did not replicate in size-matched data. Healthy controls carried many MAIT alpha-chain CDR3s, while HIV+ repertoires had few.

The receptor's source is an adult with HIV infection. This chain uses TRBV19 with TRBJ2-7; 10 nucleotides agree with TRBD2. Sequencing was performed on blood, taken during antiretroviral therapy. As DNA, the CDR3 is TGTGCCAGTAGTGATAGCGGGGGGTCCTACGAGCAGTACTTC. This gives the protein CASSDSGGSYEQYF.